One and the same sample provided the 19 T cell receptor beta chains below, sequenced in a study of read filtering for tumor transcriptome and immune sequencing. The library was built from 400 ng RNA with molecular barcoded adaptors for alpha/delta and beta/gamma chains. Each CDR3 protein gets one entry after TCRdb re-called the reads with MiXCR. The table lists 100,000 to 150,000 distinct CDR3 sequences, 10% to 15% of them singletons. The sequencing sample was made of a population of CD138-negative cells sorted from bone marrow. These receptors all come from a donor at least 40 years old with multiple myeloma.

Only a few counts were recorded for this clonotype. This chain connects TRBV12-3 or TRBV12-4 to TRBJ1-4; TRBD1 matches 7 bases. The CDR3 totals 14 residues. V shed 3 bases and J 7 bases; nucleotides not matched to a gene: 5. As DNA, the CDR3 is TGTGCCAGCAGTTTGCGGCAGGGGGGTGAAAAACTGTTTTTT. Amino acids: CASSLRQGGEKLFF.

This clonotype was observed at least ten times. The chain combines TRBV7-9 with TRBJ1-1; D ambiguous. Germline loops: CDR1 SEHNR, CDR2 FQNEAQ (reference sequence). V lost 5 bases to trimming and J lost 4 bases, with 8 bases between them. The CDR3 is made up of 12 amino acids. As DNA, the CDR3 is TGTGCCAGCAGCCCAAGAAGCACTGAAGCTTTCTTT. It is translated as CASSPRSTEAFF.

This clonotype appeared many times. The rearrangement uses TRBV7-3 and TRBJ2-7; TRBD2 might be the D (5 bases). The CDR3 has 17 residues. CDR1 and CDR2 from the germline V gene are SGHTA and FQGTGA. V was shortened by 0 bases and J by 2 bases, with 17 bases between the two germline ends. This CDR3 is CASSLTGQRRTTYEQYF. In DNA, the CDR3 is TGTGCCAGCAGCTTAACAGGGCAGCGGAGGACCACCTACGAGCAGTACTTC.

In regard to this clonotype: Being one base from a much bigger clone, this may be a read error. The CDR3 region is CASSPRLLSSYYEQFF. The CDR3 DNA reads as TGTGCCAGCAGCCCAAGACTCTTAAGCTCCTACTATGAGCAGTTCTTC. The gene calls are TRBV11-1 and TRBJ2-1; no reliable D call. Germline values: CDR1 SGHAT, CDR2 FQDESV (reference sequence). This CDR3 comprises 16 residues.

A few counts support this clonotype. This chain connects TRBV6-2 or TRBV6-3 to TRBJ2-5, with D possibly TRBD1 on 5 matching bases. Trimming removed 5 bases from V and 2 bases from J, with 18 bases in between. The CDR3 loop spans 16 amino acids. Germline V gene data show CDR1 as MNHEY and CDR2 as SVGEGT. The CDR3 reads CASSLRTSRAQETQYF. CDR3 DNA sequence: TGTGCCAGCAGTCTTCGGACAAGTAGAGCACAAGAGACCCAGTACTTC.

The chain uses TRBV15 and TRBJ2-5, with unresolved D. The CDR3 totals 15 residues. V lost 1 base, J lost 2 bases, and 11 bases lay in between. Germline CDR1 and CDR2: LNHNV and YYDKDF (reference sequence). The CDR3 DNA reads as TGTGCCACCAGCAGAGTATTAGGTCGTCAAGAGACCCAGTACTTC. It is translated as CATSRVLGRQETQYF.

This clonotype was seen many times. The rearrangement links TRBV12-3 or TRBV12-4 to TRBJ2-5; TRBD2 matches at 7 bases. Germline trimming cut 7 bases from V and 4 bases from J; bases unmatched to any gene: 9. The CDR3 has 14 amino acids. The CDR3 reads CASTLRGGGETQYF. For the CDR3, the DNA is TGTGCCAGCACCCTGAGGGGCGGGGGAGAGACCCAGTACTTC.

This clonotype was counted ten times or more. The CDR3: CSARIPGARNEQFF. Written as DNA, the CDR3 is TGCAGTGCAAGAATCCCTGGGGCGCGGAATGAGCAGTTCTTC. The chain links TRBV20-1 to TRBJ2-1, with D maybe TRBD1 (5 bases). V lost 6 bases, J lost 7 bases, and 19 bases lay in between. In germline, CDR1 is DFQATT, CDR2 SNEGSKA (reference sequence). The CDR3 spans 14 residues.

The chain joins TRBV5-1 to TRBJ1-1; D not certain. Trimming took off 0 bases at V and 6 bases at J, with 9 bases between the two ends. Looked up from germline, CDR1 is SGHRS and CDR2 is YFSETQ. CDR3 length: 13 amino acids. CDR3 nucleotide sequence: TGCGCCAGCAGCTTGGCCGCAGACGCTGAAGCTTTCTTT. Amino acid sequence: CASSLAADAEAFF.

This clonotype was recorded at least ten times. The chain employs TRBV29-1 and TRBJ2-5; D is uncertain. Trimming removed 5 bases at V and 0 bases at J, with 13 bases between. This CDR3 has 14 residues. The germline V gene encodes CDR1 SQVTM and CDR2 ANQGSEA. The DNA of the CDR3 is TGCAGCGTTCACCTCGGACCCGACCAAGAGACCCAGTACTTC. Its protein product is CSVHLGPDQETQYF.

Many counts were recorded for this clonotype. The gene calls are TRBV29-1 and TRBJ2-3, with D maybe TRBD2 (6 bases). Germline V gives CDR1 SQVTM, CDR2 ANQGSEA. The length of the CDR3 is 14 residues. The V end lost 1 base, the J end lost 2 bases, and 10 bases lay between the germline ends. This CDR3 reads CSVEAGDTTDTQYF. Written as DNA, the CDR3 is TGCAGCGTTGAAGCGGGAGATACCACAGATACGCAGTATTTT.

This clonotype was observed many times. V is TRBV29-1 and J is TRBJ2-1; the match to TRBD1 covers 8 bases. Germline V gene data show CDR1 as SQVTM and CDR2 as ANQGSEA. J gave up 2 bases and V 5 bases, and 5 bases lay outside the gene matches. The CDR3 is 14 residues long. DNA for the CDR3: TGCAGCGTTCTATCAGGGGGCGCCTACAATGAGCAGTTCTTC. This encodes CSVLSGGAYNEQFF.

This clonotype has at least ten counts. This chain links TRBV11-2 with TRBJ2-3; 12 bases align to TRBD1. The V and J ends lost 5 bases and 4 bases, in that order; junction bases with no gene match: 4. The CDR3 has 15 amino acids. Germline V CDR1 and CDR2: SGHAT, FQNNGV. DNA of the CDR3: TGTGCCAGCAGCCCGGGACAGGGGGCATCAGATACGCAGTATTTT. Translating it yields CASSPGQGASDTQYF.

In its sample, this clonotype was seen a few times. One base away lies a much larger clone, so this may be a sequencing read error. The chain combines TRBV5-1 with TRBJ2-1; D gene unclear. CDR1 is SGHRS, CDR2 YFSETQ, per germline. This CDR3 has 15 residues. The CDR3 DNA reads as TGCGCCAGCAGGGAGCTACAGAGCTCCTACAATGGGCAGTTCTTC. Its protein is CASRELQSSYNGQFF. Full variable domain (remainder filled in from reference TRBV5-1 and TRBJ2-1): KAGVTQTPRYLIKTRGQQVTLSCSPISGHRSVSWYQQTPGQGLQFLFEYFSETQRNKGNFPGRFSGRQFSNSRSEMNVSTLELGDSALYLCASRELQSSYNGQFFGPGTRLTVL.

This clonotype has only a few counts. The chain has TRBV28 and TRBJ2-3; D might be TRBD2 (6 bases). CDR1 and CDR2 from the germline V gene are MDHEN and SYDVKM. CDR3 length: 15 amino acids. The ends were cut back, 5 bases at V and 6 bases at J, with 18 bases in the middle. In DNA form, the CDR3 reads TGTGCCAGCAGTATTCATGGGACTCGTGCTGATACGCAGTATTTT. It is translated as CASSIHGTRADTQYF.

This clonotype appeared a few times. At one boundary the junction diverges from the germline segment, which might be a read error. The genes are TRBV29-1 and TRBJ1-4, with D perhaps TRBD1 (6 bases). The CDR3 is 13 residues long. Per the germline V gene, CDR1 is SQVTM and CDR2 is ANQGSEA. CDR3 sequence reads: CSAEGGLGEKRFF. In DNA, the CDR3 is TGCAGCGCCGAAGGGGGGCTGGGAGAAAAACGGTTTTTT.

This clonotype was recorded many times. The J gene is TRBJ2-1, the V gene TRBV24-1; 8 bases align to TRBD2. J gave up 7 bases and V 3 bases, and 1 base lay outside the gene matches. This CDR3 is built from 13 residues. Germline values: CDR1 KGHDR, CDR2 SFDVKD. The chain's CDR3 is CATSDGLANEQFF. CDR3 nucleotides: TGTGCCACCAGTGATGGACTAGCTAATGAGCAGTTCTTC.

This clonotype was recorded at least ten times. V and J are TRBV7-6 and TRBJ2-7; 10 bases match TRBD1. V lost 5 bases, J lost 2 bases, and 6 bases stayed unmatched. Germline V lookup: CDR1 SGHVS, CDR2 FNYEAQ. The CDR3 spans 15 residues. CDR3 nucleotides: TGTGCCAGCAGCCCACGGACAGGGGGGACCTACGAGCAGTACTTC. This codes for CASSPRTGGTYEQYF.

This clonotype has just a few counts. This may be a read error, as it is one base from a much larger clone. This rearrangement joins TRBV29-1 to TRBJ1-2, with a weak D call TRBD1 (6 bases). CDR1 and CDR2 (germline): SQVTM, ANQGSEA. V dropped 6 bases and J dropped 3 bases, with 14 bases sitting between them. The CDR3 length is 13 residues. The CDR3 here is CSVRGLADYGYTF. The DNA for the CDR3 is TGCAGCGTCAGGGGACTCGCTGACTATGGCTACACCTTC.